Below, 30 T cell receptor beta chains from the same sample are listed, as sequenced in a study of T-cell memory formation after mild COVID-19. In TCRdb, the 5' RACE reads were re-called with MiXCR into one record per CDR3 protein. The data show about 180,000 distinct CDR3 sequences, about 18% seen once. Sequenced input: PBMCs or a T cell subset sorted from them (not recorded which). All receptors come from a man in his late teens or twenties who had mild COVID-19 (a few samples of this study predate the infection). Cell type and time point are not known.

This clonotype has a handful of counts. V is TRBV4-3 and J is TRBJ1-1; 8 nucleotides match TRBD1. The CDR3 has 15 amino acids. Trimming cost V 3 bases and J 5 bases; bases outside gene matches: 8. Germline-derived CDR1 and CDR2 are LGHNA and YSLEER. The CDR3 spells CASSHWTGPGTEAFF. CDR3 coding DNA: TGCGCCAGCAGCCATTGGACAGGGCCAGGGACTGAAGCTTTCTTT.

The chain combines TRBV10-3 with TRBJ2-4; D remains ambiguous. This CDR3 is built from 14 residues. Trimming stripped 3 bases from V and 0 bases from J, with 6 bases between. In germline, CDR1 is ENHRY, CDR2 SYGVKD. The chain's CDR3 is CAISEGPAKNIQYF. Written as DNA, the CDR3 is TGTGCCATCAGTGAAGGGCCAGCCAAAAACATTCAGTACTTC.

CDR3 DNA sequence: TGCAGTGCGGCACAGGACTATGGCTACACCTTC. It yields the protein CSAAQDYGYTF. V usage is TRBV20-1 and J usage is TRBJ1-2; TRBD1 is a possible D gene (5 bases). CDR1 is DFQATT and CDR2 is SNEGSKA in the germline V gene (reference sequence). V dropped 6 bases and J dropped 3 bases, with 8 bases sitting between them. The CDR3 contains 11 residues.

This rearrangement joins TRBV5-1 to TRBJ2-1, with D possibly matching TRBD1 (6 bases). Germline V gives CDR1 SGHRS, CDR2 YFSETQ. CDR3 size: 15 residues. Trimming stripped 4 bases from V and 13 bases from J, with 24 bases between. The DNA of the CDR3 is TGCGCCAGCAGCCCCGGACAGTCCCTGCGATCCGATCAGTTCTTC. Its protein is CASSPGQSLRSDQFF.

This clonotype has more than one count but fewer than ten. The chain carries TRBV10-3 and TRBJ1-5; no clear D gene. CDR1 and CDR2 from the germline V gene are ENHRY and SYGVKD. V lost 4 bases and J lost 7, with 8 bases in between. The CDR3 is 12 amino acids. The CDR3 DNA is TGTGCCATCAGTGTTGACCGACAGCCCCAGCATTTT. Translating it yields CAISVDRQPQHF.

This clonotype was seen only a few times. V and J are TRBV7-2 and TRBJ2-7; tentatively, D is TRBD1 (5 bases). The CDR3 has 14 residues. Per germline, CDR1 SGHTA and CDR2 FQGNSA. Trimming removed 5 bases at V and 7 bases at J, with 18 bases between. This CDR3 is CASSPTDGRDEQYF. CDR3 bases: TGTGCCAGCAGCCCCACCGATGGCAGGGATGAGCAGTACTTC.

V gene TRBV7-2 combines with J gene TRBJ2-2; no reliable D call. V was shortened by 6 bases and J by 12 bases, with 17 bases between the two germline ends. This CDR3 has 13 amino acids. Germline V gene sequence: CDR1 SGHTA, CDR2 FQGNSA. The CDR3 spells CASRTPPGDQLFF. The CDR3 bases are TGTGCCAGCAGGACCCCCCCCGGAGACCAGCTGTTTTTT.

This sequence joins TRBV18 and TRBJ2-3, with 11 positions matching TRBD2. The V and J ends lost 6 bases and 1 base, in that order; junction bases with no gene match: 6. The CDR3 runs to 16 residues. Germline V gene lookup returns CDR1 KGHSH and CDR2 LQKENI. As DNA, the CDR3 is TGTGCCAGCTCGCCGACACTAGCGGGGGGCACAGATACGCAGTATTTT. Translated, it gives CASSPTLAGGTDTQYF.

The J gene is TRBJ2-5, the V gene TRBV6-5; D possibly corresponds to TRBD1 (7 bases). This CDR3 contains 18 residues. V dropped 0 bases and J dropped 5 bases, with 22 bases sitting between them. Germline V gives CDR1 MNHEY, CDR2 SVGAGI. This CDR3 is CASSYSNPAGGIKETQYF. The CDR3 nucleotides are TGTGCCAGCAGTTACTCGAATCCGGCAGGGGGGATTAAGGAGACCCAGTACTTC.

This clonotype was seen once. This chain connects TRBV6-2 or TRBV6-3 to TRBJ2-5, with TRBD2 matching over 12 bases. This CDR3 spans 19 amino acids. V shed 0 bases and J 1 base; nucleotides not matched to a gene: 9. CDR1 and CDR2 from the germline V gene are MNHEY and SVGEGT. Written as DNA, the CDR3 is TGTGCCAGCAGTTACTCCTTGGGAATACTAGCGGGGGGCCAAGAGACCCAGTACTTC. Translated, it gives CASSYSLGILAGGQETQYF.

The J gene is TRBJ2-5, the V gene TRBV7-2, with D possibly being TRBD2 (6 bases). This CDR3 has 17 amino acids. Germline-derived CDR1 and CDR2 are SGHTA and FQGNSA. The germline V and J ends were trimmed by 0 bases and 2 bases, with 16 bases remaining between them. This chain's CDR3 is CASSLARASAGQETQYF. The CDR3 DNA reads TGTGCCAGCAGCTTAGCGCGGGCTAGCGCTGGGCAAGAGACCCAGTACTTC.

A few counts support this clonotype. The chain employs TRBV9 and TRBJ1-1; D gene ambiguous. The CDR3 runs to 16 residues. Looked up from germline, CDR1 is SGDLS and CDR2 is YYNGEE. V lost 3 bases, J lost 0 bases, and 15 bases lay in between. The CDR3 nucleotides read TGTGCCAGCAGCGCCTCTTTGGGGATTATGAACACTGAAGCTTTCTTT. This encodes CASSASLGIMNTEAFF. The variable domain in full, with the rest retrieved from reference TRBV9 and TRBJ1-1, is DSGVTQTPKHLITATGQRVTLRCSPRSGDLSVYWYQQSLDQGLQFLIQYYNGEERAKGNILERFSAQQFPDLHSELNLSSLELGDSALYFCASSASLGIMNTEAFFGQGTRLTVV.

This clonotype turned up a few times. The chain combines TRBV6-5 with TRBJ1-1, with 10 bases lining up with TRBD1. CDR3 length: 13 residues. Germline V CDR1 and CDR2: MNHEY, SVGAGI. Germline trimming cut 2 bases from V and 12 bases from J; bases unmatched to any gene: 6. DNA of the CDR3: TGTGCCAGCAGTTACACGGGGACAGGGGTAACTTTCTTT. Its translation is CASSYTGTGVTFF.

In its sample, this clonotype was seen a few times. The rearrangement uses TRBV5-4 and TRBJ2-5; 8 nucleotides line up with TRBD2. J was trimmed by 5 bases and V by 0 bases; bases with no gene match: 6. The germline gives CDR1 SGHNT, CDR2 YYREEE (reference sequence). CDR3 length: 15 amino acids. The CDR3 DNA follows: TGTGCCAGCAGCTTGGCAGTCGGGGGGGCGGAGACCCAGTACTTC. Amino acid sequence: CASSLAVGGAETQYF. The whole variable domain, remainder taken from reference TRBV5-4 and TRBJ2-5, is ETGVTQSPTHLIKTRGQQVTLRCSSQSGHNTVSWYQQALGQGPQFIFQYYREEENGRGNFPPRFSGLQFPNYSSELNVNALELDDSALYLCASSLAVGGAETQYFGPGTRLLVL.

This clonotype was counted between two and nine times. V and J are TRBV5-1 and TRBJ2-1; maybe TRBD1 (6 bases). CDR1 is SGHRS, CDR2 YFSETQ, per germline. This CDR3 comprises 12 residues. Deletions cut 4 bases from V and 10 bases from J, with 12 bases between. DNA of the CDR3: TGCGCCAGCAGCCCAGGGGTTCGGGAGCAGTTCTTC. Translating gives CASSPGVREQFF. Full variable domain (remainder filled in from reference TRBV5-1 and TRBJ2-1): KAGVTQTPRYLIKTRGQQVTLSCSPISGHRSVSWYQQTPGQGLQFLFEYFSETQRNKGNFPGRFSGRQFSNSRSEMNVSTLELGDSALYLCASSPGVREQFFGPGTRLTVL.

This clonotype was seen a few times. The CDR3 DNA follows: TGTGCCAGCAGCCGCGGGCTCGGCGGGGGGTCCTACAATGAGCAGTTCTTC. It specifies CASSRGLGGGSYNEQFF. This rearrangement joins TRBV7-6 to TRBJ2-1; TRBD2 matches at 8 bases. Germline V gives CDR1 SGHVS, CDR2 FNYEAQ. The CDR3 runs to 17 residues. The V gene end was trimmed by 5 bases and the J gene end by 1 base; junction bases not matched to a gene: 10.

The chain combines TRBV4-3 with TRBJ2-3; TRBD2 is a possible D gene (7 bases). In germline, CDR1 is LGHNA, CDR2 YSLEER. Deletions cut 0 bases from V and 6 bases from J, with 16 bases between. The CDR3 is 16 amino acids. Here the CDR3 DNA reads TGCGCCAGCAGCCAAGATGCCAGGGGAGGGACGGATACGCAGTATTTT. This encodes CASSQDARGGTDTQYF.

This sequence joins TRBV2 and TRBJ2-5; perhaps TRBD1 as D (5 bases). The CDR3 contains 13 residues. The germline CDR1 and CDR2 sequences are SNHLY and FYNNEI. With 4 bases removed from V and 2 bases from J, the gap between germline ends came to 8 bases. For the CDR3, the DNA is TGTGCCAGCAGTGGACAGAGTCAAGAGACCCAGTACTTC. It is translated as CASSGQSQETQYF.

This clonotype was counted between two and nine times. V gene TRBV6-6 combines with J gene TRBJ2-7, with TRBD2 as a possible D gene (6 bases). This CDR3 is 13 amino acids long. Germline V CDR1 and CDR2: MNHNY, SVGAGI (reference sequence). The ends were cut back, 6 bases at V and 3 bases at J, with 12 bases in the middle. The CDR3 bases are TGTGCCAGCAGCCCGGGACTGATCTACGAGCAGTACTTC. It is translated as CASSPGLIYEQYF.

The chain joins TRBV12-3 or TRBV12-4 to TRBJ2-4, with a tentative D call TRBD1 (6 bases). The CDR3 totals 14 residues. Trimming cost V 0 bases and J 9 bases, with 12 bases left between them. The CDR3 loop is CASSLAAGVGIQYF. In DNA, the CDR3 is TGTGCCAGCAGTTTAGCGGCAGGGGTTGGCATTCAGTACTTC.

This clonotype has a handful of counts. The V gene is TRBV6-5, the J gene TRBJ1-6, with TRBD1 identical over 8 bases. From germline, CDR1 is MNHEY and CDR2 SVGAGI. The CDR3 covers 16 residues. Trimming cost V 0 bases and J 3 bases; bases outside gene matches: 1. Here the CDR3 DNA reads TGTGCCAGCAGTTACTCCGACAGGGGCTATAATTCACCCCTCCACTTT. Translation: CASSYSDRGYNSPLHF.

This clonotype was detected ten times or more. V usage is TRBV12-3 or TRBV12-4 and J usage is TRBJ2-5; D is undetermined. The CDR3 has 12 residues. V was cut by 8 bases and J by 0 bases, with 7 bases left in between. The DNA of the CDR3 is TGTGCCAGCGGGCTAGACCAAGAGACCCAGTACTTC. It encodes CASGLDQETQYF.

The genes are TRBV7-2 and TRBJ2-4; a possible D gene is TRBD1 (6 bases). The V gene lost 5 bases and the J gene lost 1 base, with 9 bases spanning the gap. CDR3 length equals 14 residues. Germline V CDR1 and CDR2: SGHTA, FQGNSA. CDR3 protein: CASSPDRAKNIQYF. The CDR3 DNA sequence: TGTGCCAGCAGCCCTGACAGGGCCAAAAACATTCAGTACTTC.

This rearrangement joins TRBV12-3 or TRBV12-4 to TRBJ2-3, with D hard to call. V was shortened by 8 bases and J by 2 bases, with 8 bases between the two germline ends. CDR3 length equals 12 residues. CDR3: CASRPHTDTQYF. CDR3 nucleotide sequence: TGTGCCAGCCGCCCTCACACAGATACGCAGTATTTT.

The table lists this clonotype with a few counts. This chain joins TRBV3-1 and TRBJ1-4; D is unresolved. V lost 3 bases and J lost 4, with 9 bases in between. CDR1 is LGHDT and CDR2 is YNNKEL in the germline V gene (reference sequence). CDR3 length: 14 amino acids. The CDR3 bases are TGTGCCAGCAGCCACGACGGCTTTAATGAAAAACTGTTTTTT. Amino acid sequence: CASSHDGFNEKLFF. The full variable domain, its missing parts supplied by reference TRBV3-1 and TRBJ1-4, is DTAVSQTPKYLVTQMGNDKSIKCEQNLGHDTMYWYKQDSKKFLKIMFSYNNKELIINETVPNRFSPKSPDKAHLNLHINSLELGDSAVYFCASSHDGFNEKLFFGSGTQLSVL.

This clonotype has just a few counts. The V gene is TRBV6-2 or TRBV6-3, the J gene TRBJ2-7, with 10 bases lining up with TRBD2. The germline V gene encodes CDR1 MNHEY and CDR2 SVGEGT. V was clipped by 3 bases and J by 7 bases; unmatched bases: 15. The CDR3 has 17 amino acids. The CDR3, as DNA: TGTGCCAGCAGTTATCGACAGCGGGGGGGTCCTACGTGTGAGCAGTACGTC. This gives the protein CASSYRQRGGPTCEQYV.

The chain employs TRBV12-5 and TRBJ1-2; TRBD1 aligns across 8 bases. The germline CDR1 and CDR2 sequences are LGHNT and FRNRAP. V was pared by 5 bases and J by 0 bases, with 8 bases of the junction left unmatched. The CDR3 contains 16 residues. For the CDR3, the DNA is TGTGCTAGTGGTACAGGACAGGGCCAAACTAACTATGGCTACACCTTC. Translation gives CASGTGQGQTNYGYTF.

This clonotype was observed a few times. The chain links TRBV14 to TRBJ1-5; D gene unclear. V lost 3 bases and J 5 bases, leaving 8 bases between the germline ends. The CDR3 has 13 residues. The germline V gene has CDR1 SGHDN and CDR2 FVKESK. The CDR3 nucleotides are TGTGCCAGCAGCCAGGGTCCTGATCAGCCCCAGCATTTT. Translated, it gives CASSQGPDQPQHF.

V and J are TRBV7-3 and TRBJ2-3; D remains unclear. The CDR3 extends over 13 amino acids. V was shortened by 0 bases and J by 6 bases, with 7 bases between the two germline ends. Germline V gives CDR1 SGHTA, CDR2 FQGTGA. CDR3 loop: CASSLTKLDTQYF. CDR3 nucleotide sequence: TGTGCCAGCAGCTTAACAAAGCTGGATACGCAGTATTTT.

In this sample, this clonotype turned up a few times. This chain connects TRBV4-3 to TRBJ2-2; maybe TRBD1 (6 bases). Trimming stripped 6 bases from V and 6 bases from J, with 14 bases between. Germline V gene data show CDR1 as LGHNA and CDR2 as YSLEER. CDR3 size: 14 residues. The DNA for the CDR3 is TGCGCCAGCAGGAGACAGGAAAGGGCCGGGGAGCTGTTTTTT. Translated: CASRRQERAGELFF.